This TCR beta chain was identified during a study of blood T cell repertoires in COVID-19. Study-wide background: From the United States, Italy and Spain came samples of acute and convalescent COVID-19.

Trimming cost V 1 base and J 10 bases, with 11 bases left between them. Germline loops: CDR1 LGHDT, CDR2 YNNKEL (reference sequence). There are 13 residues in the CDR3. Profiled with immunoSEQ multiplex PCR; TCRdb holds only in-frame clones, not every one. The table includes about 20,000 clones, 90% to 95% detected once. The sequence was collected from a human donor in a cohort sampled during active COVID-19. Material: peripheral blood. The chain has TRBV3-1 (or the pseudogene TRBV3-2) and TRBJ2-1, with D possibly TRBD2 on 6 matching bases. The CDR3 is CASSQAGGNEQFF. In nucleotides, the CDR3 is TGTGCCAGCAGCCAAGCCGGAGGGAACGAGCAGTTCTTC.